This T cell receptor beta chain was recorded in a study of control samples from healthy donors and cancer patients. Germline lookup yields CDR1 SGHRS and CDR2 YFSETQ. The CDR3 has 18 residues. The ends lost 4 bases at V and 2 bases at J; junction bases unmatched: 9. Profiled with immunoSEQ multiplex PCR; TCRdb holds only in-frame clones, not every one. The sample holds 150,000 to 200,000 clones, about 90% seen once. The sample was blood. This receptor was identified in a man aged 25 to 40 in good health. This rearrangement joins TRBV5-1 to TRBJ2-2; 12 positions agree with TRBD2. The CDR3, as DNA: TGCGCCAGCAGCCTTGGACTAGCGGGGCGTTTCAACACCGGGGAGCTGTTTTTT. It is translated as CASSLGLAGRFNTGELFF.